The clone carrying this TCR beta chain was recorded a few times. Its matching antigen is unknown. The record originates from a study of early T cells in non-severe SARS-CoV-2 infection. Study-wide context: Sequencing of unsorted whole blood was done on bulk RNA, leaving chains unpaired. General study points: In VDJdb matching, anti-spike CD8 responses were favored while private and CD4 specificities went missing.

Germline CDR1 reads LNHDA; CDR2 reads SQIVND (reference sequence). This CDR3 has 12 residues. The germline V and J ends were trimmed by 3 bases and 7 bases, with 7 bases remaining between them. Individually, cDNA molecules had unique molecular identifiers attached to them. TCRdb re-analysed the 5' RACE reads in MiXCR, keeping a single row per CDR3 protein. The data show 55,000 to 75,000 distinct CDR3 sequences, with more than 8% seen just once and about a sixth held by the top ten. The sequenced sample was whole blood, obtained at baseline. This TCR derives from an adult who was a healthcare worker with PCR-confirmed SARS-CoV-2 infection or an uninfected control (not recorded which). The chain joins TRBV19 to TRBJ1-5; D remains unclear. As DNA, the CDR3 is TGTGCCAGTAGTATTGCCCTCCAGCCCCAGCATTTT. Amino acids: CASSIALQPQHF. Supplemented by reference TRBV19 and TRBJ1-5, the full variable domain reads DGGITQSPKYLFRKEGQNVTLSCEQNLNHDAMYWYRQDPGQGLRLIYYSQIVNDFQKGDIAEGYSVSREKKESFPLTVTSAQKNPTAFYLCASSIALQPQHFGDGTRLSIL.